Listed below are T cell receptor beta chains from one sample, sequenced in a study of cytomegalovirus exposure and HLA in healthy donors. TCRdb's copy holds only in-frame clones and misses some; the assay was immunoSEQ multiplex PCR. The sample consists of approximately 220,000 clones, roughly 80% of them appearing once. Specimen: PBMCs. The receptors were sampled from a man aged 35-49 years in good health and CMV-seronegative. Each CDR3 is given with its conserved first and last residue. The order of the fields is V gene, J gene, CDR3 length, clone size, D gene, CDR3 DNA, CDR3 protein. A D gene is named only where the DNA matches it firmly. Clone size, where shown, is once, few, many, or a class for clones that have expanded.

>TRBV29-1|TRBJ2-4|15|.|TRBD2
TGCAGCGTTGAAGAGAGCGGGATCCGGGGGTACATTCAGTACTTC
CSVEESGIRGYIQYF
>TRBV5-1|TRBJ2-2|13|.|TRBD2
TGCGCCAGCAGCCGGGAGGGGGTGTCGGAGCTGTTTTTT
CASSREGVSELFF
>TRBV9|TRBJ2-1|19|.|TRBD2
TGTGCCAGCAGCGTACATGGACTAGCGGGACCCAGTTTAGACAATGAGCAGTTCTTC
CASSVHGLAGPSLDNEQFF
>TRBV18|TRBJ1-1|16|.|.
TGTGCCAGCTCATCAACGAAGACAGTGATAAACACTGAAGCTTTCTTT
CASSSTKTVINTEAFF
>TRBV29-1|TRBJ2-1|12|.|.
TGCAGCGTCCGCATGGAGGCGGCTGAGCAGTTCTTC
CSVRMEAAEQFF
>TRBV9|TRBJ2-5|14|.|.
TGTGCCAGCAGCGTAGGTCATTTCCAAGAGACCCAGTACTTC
CASSVGHFQETQYF
>TRBV10-2|TRBJ2-3|16|.|TRBD2
TGCGCCAGCAGCAGAAGAGCGGGAGGGGCCCCAGATACGCAGTATTTT
CASSRRAGGAPDTQYF
>TRBV15|TRBJ2-3|12|.|.
TGTGCCACCAGCAGACCCAAAGATACGCAGTATTTT
CATSRPKDTQYF
>TRBV5-1|TRBJ1-2|14|.|TRBD1
TGCGCCAGCAGCCCAGGACAGGGAGTGAGTGGCTACACCTTC
CASSPGQGVSGYTF
>TRBV9|TRBJ2-3|14|.|TRBD2
TGTGCCAGCAGCCCAGCGGGGGGGCCCGATACGCAGTATTTT
CASSPAGGPDTQYF
>TRBV5-4|TRBJ2-3|15|.|.
TGTGCCAGCAGCTTGGGGGGGGTGGGCACAGATACGCAGTATTTT
CASSLGGVGTDTQYF
>TRBV5-1|TRBJ1-2|14|.|.
TGCGCCAGCAGCTTCGGACAGAGAATTGATGGCTACACCTTC
CASSFGQRIDGYTF
>TRBV7-3|TRBJ2-1|14|.|TRBD2
TGTGCCAGCAGCTCGTCCACTAGCGGGGGGGCGTTGTTCTTC
CASSSSTSGGALFF
>TRBV27|TRBJ1-1|14|.|.
TGTGCCAGCAGGCCCCGGACAGTGAACACTGAAGCTTTCTTT
CASRPRTVNTEAFF
>TRBV7-2|TRBJ2-7|15|.|TRBD1
TGTGCCAGCAGCCTAGGACAGGGGGCCTACTACGAGCAGTACTTC
CASSLGQGAYYEQYF
>TRBV5-1|TRBJ1-2|15|few|TRBD1
TGCGCCAGCAGCTCCTTAACAGGGGTGAGCTATGGCTACACCTTC
CASSSLTGVSYGYTF
>TRBV9|TRBJ2-7|14|.|TRBD1
TGTGCCAGCGGAGAAGGACAGGGCCGGAACGAGCAGTACTTC
CASGEGQGRNEQYF
>TRBV19|TRBJ2-7|14|.|.
TGTGCCAGTAGTATTATGGGCGGGACCTACGAGCAGTACTTC
CASSIMGGTYEQYF
>TRBV14|TRBJ2-5|14|few|.
TGTGCCAGCAGCCGAGGGAGGAGGGAAGAGACCCAGTACTTC
CASSRGRREETQYF
>TRBV19|TRBJ2-7|14|.|.
TGTGCTACCCGACAGGCGGGTAAGACCTACGAGCAGTACTTC
CATRQAGKTYEQYF
>TRBV30|TRBJ1-2|15|.|TRBD1
TGTGCCTGGAGTGTAGGGGGACAGGCAAACTATGGCTACACCTTC
CAWSVGGQANYGYTF
>TRBV5-1|TRBJ2-1|15|once|TRBD1
TGCGCCAGCAGCCTGGGACAGACCTCCTACAATGAGCAGTTCTTC
CASSLGQTSYNEQFF
>TRBV30|TRBJ2-2|11|.|TRBD1
TGTGCGCTAGGGGGCGGCGGGGAGCTGTTTTTT
CALGGGGELFF
>TRBV5-6|TRBJ1-2|12|few|.
TGTGCCAGCAGCGAGGACAGCTATGGCTACACCTTC
CASSEDSYGYTF
>TRBV30|TRBJ2-7|14|.|TRBD2
TGTGCCTGGAGTGAGGCGGGAGGGACCTACGAGCAGTACTTC
CAWSEAGGTYEQYF
>TRBV7-8|TRBJ1-1|15|.|.
TGTGCCAGCACAAACAGGGAACGAGGGAACACTGAAGCTTTCTTT
CASTNRERGNTEAFF
>TRBV4-3|TRBJ2-7|18|.|TRBD1
TGCGCCAGCAGCCAGAGGGGGACAGGCGAATTTAGGGGCTACGAGCAGTACTTC
CASSQRGTGEFRGYEQYF
>TRBV10-3|TRBJ1-1|16|.|.
TGTGCCATCACCACCCGTATGGCGGGGGTCGGGGCTGAAGCTTTCTTT
CAITTRMAGVGAEAFF
>TRBV7-6|TRBJ2-5|16|.|TRBD2
TGTGCCAGCAGCGGCCAGAGCGGGGGGGGAGGAGAGACCCAGTACTTC
CASSGQSGGGGETQYF
>TRBV10-2|TRBJ2-7|12|.|.
TGCGCCAGCACCCCCCAGCGAGGCGAGCAGTACTTC
CASTPQRGEQYF
>TRBV18|TRBJ2-5|19|.|TRBD2
TGTGCCAGCTCCCACAATGTGGGACTAGCGGGAGGGAACCAAGAGACCCAGTACTTC
CASSHNVGLAGGNQETQYF
>TRBV27|TRBJ2-2|13|few|.
TGTGCCAGCAGTGCTGACATGGGCGGGGAGCTGTTTTTT
CASSADMGGELFF
>TRBV2|TRBJ1-2|14|.|.
TGTGCCAGCAGTGAACTAACCACGGGCTATGGCTACACCTTC
CASSELTTGYGYTF
>TRBV19|TRBJ2-6|16|.|.
TGTGCCAGTACCACTATCCAGGGATCTGGGGCCAACGTCCTGACTTTC
CASTTIQGSGANVLTF
>TRBV30|TRBJ1-1|14|.|.
TGTGCCTGGAGTGTCAACAGGCTGGACGATGAAGCTTTCTTT
CAWSVNRLDDEAFF
>TRBV28|TRBJ1-1|13|few|.
TGTGCCAGCAGCTCGATGAGGAACACTGAAGCTTTCTTT
CASSSMRNTEAFF
>TRBV4-3|TRBJ1-2|13|.|.
TGCGCCAGCAGCCAAAGGGGGACCGCGCTTCTCACCTTC
CASSQRGTALLTF